These T cell receptor beta chains were read from a single sample in a study of blood T cell repertoires in COVID-19. The protocol was immunoSEQ multiplex PCR, while the TCRdb copy is restricted to in-frame clones and leaves out a portion. The table records just under 55,000 clones, approximately 91% of them present only once. The sequenced sample was peripheral blood. The receptors come from a man aged 50 to 60 with acute or convalescent COVID-19. Each CDR3 is given without its conserved first and last residue.

v_gene,CDR3aa
TRBV2,ASSPAGLSYNKQF
TRBV19,ASRRGREAGELF
TRBV5-4,ASSLAWPRNEQF
TRBV24-1,ATSDQLAKNIQY
TRBV19,ASRPGLVTDTQY
TRBV15,ATSRVQGQGLSPLH
TRBV6-5,ASSRDRLDYGYT
TRBV19,ASRRDRGTGELF
TRBV9,ASSDPTGSGANVLT
TRBV19,ASKTDRGIRQPQH